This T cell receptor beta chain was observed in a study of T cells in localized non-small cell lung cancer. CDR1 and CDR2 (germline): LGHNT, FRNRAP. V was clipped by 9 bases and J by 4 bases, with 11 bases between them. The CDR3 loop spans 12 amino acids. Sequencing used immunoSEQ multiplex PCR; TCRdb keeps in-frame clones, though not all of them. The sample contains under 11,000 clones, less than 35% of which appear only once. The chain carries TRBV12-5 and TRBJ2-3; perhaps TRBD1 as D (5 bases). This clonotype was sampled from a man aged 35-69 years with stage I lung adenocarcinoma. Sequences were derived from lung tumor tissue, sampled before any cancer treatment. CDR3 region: CASDRGSDTQYF. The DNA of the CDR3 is TGTGCTAGCGACAGAGGTTCAGATACGCAGTATTTT.